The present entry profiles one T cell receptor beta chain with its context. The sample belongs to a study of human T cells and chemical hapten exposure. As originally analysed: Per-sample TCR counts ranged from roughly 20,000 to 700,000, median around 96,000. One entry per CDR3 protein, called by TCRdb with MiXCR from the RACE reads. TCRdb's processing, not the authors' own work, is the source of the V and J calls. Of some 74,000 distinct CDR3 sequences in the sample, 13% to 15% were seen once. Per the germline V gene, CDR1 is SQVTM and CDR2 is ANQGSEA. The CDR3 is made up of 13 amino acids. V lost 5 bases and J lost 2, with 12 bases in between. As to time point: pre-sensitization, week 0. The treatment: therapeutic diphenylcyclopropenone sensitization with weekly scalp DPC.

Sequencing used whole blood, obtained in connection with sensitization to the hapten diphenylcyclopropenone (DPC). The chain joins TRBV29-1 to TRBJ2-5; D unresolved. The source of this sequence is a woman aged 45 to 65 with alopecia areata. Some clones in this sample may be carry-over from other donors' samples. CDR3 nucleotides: TGCAGCGTTCGACTGCAAATTCAAGAGACCCAGTACTTC. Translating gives CSVRLQIQETQYF.